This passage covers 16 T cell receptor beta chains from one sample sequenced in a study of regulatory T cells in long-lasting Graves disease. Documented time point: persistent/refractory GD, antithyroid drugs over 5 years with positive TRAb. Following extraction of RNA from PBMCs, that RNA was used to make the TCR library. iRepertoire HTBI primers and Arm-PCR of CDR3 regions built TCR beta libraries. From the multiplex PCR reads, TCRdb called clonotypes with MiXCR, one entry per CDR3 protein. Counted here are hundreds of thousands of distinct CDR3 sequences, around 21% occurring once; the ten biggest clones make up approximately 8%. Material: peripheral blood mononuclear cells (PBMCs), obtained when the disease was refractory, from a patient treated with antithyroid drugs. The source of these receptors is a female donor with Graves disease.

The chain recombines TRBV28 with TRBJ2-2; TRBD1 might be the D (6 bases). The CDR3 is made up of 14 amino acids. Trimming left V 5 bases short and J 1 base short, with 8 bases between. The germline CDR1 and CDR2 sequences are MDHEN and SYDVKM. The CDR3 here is CASSQGGNTGELFF. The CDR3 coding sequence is TGTGCCAGCAGTCAAGGGGGGAACACCGGGGAGCTGTTTTTT.

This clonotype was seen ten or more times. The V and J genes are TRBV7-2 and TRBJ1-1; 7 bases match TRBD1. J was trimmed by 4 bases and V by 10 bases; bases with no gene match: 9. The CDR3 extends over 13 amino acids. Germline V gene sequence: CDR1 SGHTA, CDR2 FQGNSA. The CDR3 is CATTQGVGTEAFF. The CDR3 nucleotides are TGTGCCACCACCCAGGGGGTCGGCACTGAAGCTTTCTTT.

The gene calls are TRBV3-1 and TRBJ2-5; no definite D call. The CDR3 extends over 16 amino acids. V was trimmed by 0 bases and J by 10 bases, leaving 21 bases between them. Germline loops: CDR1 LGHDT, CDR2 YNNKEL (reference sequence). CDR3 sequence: CASSQDASHTDLGQYF. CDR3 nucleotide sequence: TGTGCCAGCAGCCAAGATGCGAGCCACACGGATCTTGGCCAGTACTTC.

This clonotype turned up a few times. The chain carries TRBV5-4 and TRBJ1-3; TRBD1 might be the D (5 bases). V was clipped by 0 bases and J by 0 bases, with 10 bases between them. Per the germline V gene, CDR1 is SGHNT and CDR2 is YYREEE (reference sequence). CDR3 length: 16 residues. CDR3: CASSLGHRNSGNTIYF. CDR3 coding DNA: TGTGCCAGCAGCTTGGGCCACAGGAACTCTGGAAACACCATATATTTT. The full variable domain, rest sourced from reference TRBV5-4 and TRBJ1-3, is ETGVTQSPTHLIKTRGQQVTLRCSSQSGHNTVSWYQQALGQGPQFIFQYYREEENGRGNFPPRFSGLQFPNYSSELNVNALELDDSALYLCASSLGHRNSGNTIYFGEGSWLTVV.

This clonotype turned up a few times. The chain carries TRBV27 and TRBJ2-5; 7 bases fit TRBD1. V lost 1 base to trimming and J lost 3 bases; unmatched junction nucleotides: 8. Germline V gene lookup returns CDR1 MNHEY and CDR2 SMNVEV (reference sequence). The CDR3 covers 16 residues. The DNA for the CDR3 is TGTGCCAGCAGTTTATTGCCGACAGGGTCAGAAGAGACCCAGTACTTC. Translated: CASSLLPTGSEETQYF.

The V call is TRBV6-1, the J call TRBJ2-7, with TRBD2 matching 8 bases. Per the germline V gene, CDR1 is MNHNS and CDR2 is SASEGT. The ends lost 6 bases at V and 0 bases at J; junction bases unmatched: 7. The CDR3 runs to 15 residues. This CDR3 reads CASRPTSGLSYEQYF. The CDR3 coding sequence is TGTGCCAGCAGACCCACTAGCGGTCTCTCCTACGAGCAGTACTTC.

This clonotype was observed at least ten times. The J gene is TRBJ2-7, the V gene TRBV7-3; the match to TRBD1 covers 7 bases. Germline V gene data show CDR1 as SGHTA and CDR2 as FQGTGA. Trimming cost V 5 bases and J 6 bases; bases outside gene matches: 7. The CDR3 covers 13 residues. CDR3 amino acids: CASSKTGLGEQYF. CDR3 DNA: TGTGCCAGCAGCAAGACAGGGTTGGGCGAGCAGTACTTC.

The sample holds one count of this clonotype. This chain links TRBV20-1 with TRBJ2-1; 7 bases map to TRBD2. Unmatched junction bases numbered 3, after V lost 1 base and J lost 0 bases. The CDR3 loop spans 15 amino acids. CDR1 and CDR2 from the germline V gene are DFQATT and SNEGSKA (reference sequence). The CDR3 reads CSARGPGGSYNEQFF. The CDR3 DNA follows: TGCAGTGCTAGAGGTCCGGGAGGCTCCTACAATGAGCAGTTCTTC.

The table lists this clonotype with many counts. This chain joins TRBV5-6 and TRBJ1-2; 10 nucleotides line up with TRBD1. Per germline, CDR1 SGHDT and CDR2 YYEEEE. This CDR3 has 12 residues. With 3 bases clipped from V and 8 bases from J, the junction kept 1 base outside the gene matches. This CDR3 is CASSSTGGGYTF. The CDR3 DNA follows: TGTGCCAGCAGCTCGACAGGGGGCGGCTACACCTTC.

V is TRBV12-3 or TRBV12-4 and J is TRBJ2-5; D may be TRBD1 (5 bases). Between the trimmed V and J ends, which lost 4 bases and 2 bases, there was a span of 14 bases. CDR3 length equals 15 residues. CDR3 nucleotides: TGTGCCAGCAGTTCATCTAGAAGGGGACAAGAGACCCAGTACTTC. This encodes CASSSSRRGQETQYF.

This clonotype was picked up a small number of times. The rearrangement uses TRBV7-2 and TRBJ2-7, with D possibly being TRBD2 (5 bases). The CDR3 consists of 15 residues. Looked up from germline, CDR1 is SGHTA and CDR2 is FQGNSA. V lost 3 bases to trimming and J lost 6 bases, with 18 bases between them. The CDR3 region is CASSFVDSPDLEQYF. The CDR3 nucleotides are TGTGCCAGCAGCTTTGTGGACTCACCCGATCTCGAGCAGTACTTC.

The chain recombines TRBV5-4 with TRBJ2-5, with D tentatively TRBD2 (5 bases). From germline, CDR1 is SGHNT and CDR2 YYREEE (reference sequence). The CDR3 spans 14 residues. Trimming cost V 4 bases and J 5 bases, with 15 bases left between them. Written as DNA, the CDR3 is TGTGCCAGCAGCCAGCGGAGGACTGGGGAGACCCAGTACTTC. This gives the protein CASSQRRTGETQYF.

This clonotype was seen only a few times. The CDR3 DNA reads as TGTGCCAGCCACGGGATGGGGCCAGATACGCAGTATTTT. Its translation is CASHGMGPDTQYF. The chain couples TRBV6-1 to TRBJ2-3; D might be TRBD1 or TRBD2, each matching 5 bases. Looked up from germline, CDR1 is MNHNS and CDR2 is SASEGT. Trimming stripped 8 bases from V and 4 bases from J, with 13 bases between. The CDR3 is made up of 13 amino acids.

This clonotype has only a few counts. The CDR3 DNA sequence: TGCAGTGCGGAGCGGGATAGTAGCGAGCAGTACTTC. It specifies CSAERDSSEQYF. V gene TRBV20-1 combines with J gene TRBJ2-7, with 7 bases fitting TRBD2. CDR1 is DFQATT and CDR2 is SNEGSKA in the germline V gene (reference sequence). J was trimmed by 6 bases and V by 6 bases; bases with no gene match: 8. There are 12 residues in the CDR3.

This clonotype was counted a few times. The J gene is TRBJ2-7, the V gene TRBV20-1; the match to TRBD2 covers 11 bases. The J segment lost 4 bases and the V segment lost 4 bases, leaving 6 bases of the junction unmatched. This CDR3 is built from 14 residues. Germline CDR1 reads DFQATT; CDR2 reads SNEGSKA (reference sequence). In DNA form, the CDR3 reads TGCAGTGCTAAGCTGACTAGCGGGACTTACGAGCAGTACTTC. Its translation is CSAKLTSGTYEQYF.

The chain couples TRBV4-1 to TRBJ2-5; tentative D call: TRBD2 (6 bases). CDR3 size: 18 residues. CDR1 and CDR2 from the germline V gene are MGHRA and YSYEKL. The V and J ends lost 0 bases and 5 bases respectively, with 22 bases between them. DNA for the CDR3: TGCGCCAGCAGCCAAGATCTTGGTTTCGGAGGGCGGAGGGAGACCCAGTACTTC. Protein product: CASSQDLGFGGRRETQYF.